The 2 T cell receptor beta chains below come from one sample, sequenced in a study of immune heterogeneity within non-small cell lung tumors. In a multiplex PCR, 32 V and 13 J primers amplified TCR beta CDR3. TCRdb re-called the multiplex PCR reads with MiXCR, one entry per CDR3 protein. The data hold approximately 21,000 distinct CDR3 sequences, with more than 25% observed a single time. Genomic DNA extracted from bulk tumor tissue served as template. A total of about 0.6 ug was used per sample. While surgery was under way, several biopsies spaced far apart were taken per primary tumor. Patients went through curative surgery, and their non-small cell lung cancer was untreated and newly diagnosed. Sequences were obtained from lung tumor tissue. These receptors all come from a man aged 35-49 years with non-small cell lung cancer.

This clonotype occurred many times. The CDR3 is CASSPMARSEAFF. The CDR3 nucleotides read TGCGCCAGCAGCCCTATGGCCAGGTCTGAAGCTTTCTTT. The J gene is TRBJ1-1, the V gene TRBV4-1; D is ambiguous. V was pared by 4 bases and J by 6 bases, with 12 bases between. The length of the CDR3 is 13 residues. CDR1 MGHRA and CDR2 YSYEKL come from the germline V gene.

A few counts support this clonotype. The rearrangement joins TRBV11-2 to TRBJ2-5; 9 nucleotides align to TRBD1. This CDR3 contains 13 residues. After removal of 6 bases from V and 5 bases from J, the junction contained 4 bases not matched to a gene. Germline values: CDR1 SGHAT, CDR2 FQNNGV. The CDR3 bases are TGTGCCAGCAGTTACAGGGGGCGTGAGACCCAGTACTTC. Translation gives CASSYRGRETQYF.